Described below is a single T cell receptor beta chain sequence and its context. Antigen specificity is unknown. This sample is part of a study of cytomegalovirus exposure and HLA in healthy donors. Study results and limitations: Per a later analysis, under 20,000 TCR beta sequences showed association with HLA alleles at 0.05 false discovery rate. Sequencing depth across donors, presence/absence analyses assumed, was roughly uniform. Reportedly, HLA-A and HLA-B alleles of most subjects were accurately predicted from TCR beta. A later analysis linked a missense DCLRE1C variant to TCR beta V- and J-gene trimming.

Primers for the PCR totalled 60 Vbeta and 13 Jbeta. Clones were read by immunoSEQ multiplex PCR, and TCRdb kept only the in-frame ones, dropping some. The sample has over 100,000 clones, less than 85% seen once; the top ten hold about 5.4%. The source material was PBMCs. The TCR comes from a woman aged 18-35 years in good health and CMV-seropositive.

CDR3 sequence (DNA): TGTGCCAGCAGTTACCTAGCGGGAGGGGTGGATACGCAGTATTTT. It codes for CASSYLAGGVDTQYF. The chain links TRBV27 to TRBJ2-3; 12 bases are shared with TRBD2. The CDR3 contains 15 residues. Trimming removed 4 bases from V and 6 bases from J; junction bases left unmatched: 5. Per germline, CDR1 MNHEY and CDR2 SMNVEV (reference sequence).